This TCR beta chain was recorded in a study of shared clonotypes between healthy human individuals. Deep-level assay runs were performed. TCRdb's table, derived via immunoSEQ multiplex PCR, lists solely in-frame clones and lacks some. The repertoire consists of some 2,000,000 clones, with approximately 96% occurring once and the leading ten covering roughly 0.13%. V was trimmed by 11 bases and J by 6 bases, leaving 23 bases between them. Germline loops: CDR1 ENHRY, CDR2 SYGVKD. The CDR3 spans 14 residues. This TCR derives from a man aged 18 to 30 in good health. Source material: naive CD4+ T cells sorted from blood. Subset given: CD45RA+ positively selected. V usage is TRBV10-3 and J usage is TRBJ2-7, with a possible D match to TRBD2 (5 bases). The CDR3 is CASVKDGGSGEQYF. The CDR3 coding sequence is TGTGCCTCAGTGAAAGACGGAGGATCAGGCGAGCAGTACTTC.